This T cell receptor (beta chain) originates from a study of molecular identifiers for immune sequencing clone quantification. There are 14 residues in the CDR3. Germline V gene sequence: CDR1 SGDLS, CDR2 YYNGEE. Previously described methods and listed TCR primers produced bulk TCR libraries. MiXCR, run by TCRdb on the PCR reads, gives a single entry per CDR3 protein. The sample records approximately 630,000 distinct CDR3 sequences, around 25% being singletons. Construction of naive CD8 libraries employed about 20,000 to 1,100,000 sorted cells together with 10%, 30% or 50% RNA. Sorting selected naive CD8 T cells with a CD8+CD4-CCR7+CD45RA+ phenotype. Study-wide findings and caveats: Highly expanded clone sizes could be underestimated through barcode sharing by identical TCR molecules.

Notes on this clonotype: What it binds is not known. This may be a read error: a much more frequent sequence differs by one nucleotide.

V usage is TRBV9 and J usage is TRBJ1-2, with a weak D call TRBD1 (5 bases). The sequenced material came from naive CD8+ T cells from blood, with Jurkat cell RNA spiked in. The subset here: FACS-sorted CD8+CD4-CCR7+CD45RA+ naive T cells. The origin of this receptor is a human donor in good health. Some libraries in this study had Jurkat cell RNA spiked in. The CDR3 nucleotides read TGTACCAGCAGCGTAGGTGGGGGAAACTATGGCTACACCTTC. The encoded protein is CTSSVGGGNYGYTF. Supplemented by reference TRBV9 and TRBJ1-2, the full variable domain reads DSGVTQTPKHLITATGQRVTLRCSPRSGDLSVYWYQQSLDQGLQFLIQYYNGEERAKGNILERFSAQQFPDLHSELNLSSLELGDSALYFCTSSVGGGNYGYTFGSGTRLTVV.